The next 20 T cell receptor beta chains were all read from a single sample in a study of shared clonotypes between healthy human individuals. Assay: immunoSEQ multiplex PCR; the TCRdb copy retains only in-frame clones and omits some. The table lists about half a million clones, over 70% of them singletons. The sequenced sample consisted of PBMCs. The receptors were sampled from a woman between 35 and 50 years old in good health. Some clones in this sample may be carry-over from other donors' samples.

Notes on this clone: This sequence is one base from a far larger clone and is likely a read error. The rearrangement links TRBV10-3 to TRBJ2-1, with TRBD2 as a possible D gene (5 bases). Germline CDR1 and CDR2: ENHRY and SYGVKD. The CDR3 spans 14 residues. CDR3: CAISEGSSYNEQLF. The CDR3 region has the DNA TGTGCCATCAGTGAAGGGAGCTCCTACAATGAGCAGCTCTTC.

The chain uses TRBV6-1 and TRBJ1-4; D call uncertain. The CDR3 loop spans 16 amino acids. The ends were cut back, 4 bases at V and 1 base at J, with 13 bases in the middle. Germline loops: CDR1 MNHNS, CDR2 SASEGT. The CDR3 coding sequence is TGTGCCAGCAGTGTCACCCGGGGTGGAACTAATGAAAAACTGTTTTTT. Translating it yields CASSVTRGGTNEKLFF.

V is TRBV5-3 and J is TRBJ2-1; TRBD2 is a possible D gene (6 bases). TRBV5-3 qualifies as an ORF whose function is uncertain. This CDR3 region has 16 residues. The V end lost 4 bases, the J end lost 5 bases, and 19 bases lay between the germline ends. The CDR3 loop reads CARSNTRGAFDNEQFF. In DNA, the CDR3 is TGTGCCAGAAGCAACACCCGCGGGGCCTTCGACAATGAGCAGTTCTTC.

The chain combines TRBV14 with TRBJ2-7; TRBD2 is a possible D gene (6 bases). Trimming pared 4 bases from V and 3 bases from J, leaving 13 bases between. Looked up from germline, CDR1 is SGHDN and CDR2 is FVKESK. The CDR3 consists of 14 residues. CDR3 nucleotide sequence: TGTGCCAGCAGCCCTCGGGAGTTCGGCTACGAGCAGTACTTC. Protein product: CASSPREFGYEQYF.

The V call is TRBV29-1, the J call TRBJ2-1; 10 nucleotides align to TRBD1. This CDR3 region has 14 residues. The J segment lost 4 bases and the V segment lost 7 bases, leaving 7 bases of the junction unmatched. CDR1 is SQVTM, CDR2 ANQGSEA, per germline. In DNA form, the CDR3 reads TGCAGCGCCGGACAGGGGGGAGGATACAATGAGCAGTTCTTC. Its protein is CSAGQGGGYNEQFF.

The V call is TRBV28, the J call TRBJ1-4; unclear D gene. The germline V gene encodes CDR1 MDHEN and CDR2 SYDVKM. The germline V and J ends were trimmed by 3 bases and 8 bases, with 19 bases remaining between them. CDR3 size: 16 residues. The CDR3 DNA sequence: TGTGCCAGCAGTTTCCTGGCGGGGTCTGCTCGGGAAAAACTGTTTTTT. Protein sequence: CASSFLAGSAREKLFF. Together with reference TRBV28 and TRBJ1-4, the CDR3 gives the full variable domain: DVKVTQSSRYLVKRTGEKVFLECVQDMDHENMFWYRQDPGLGLRLIYFSYDVKMKEKGDIPEGYSVSREKKERFSLILESASTNQTSMYLCASSFLAGSAREKLFFGSGTQLSVL.

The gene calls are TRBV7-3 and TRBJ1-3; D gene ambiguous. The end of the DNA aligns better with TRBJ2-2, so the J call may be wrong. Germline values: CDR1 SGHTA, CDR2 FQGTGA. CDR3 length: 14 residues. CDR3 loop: CASRKGRDTGELFF. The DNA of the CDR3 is TGTGCCAGCAGGAAGGGCCGGGACACCGGGGAGCTGTTTTTT.

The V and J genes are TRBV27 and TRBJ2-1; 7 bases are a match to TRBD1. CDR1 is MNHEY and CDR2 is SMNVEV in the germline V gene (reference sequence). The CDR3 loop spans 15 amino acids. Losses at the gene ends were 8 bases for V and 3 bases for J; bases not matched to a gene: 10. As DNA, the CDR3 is TGTGCCAGCCACACTAGGGGGCGACTCTACAATGAGCAGTTCTTC. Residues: CASHTRGRLYNEQFF.

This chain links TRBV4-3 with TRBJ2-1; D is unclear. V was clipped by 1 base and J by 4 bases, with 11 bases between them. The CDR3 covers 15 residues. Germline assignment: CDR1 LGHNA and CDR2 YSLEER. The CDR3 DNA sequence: TGCGCCAGCAGCCAAGTTGGAGACTTTTACAATGAGCAGTTCTTC. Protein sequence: CASSQVGDFYNEQFF.

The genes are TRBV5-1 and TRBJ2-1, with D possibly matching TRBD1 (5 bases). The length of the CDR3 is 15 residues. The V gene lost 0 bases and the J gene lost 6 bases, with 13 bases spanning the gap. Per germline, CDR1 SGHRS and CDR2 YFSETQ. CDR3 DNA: TGCGCCAGCAGCTTGGAGGGGTCTAGGGGCAATGAGCAGTTCTTC. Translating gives CASSLEGSRGNEQFF.

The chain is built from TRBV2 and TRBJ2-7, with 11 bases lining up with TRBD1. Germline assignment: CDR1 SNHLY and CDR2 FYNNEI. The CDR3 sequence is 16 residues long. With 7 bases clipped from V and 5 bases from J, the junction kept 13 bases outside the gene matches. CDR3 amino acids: CASTSVPGTGGDEQYF. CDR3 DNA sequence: TGTGCCAGCACCTCCGTACCCGGGACAGGGGGTGACGAGCAGTACTTC.

CDR3 in DNA: TGTGCCAGCAGCTTGGGGACAGCGAGCTCCTACGAGCAGTACTTC. Translation gives CASSLGTASSYEQYF. The chain links TRBV5-5 to TRBJ2-7; the D gene is possibly TRBD1 (6 bases). Germline assignment: CDR1 SGHKS and CDR2 YYEKEE (reference sequence). Trimming pared 0 bases from V and 0 bases from J, leaving 10 bases between. The CDR3 covers 15 residues.

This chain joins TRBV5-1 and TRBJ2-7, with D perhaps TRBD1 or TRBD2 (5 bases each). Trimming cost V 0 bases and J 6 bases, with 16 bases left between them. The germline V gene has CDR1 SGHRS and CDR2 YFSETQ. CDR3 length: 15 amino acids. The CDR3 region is CASSLEGTRGSEQYF. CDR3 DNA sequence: TGCGCCAGCAGCTTGGAAGGGACGAGAGGGTCCGAGCAGTACTTC.

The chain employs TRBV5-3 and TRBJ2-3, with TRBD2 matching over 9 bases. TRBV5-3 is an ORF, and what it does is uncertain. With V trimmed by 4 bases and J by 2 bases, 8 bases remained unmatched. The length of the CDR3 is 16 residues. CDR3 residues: CARSAGLATNTDTQYF. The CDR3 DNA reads TGTGCCAGAAGCGCAGGACTAGCGACCAACACAGATACGCAGTATTTT.

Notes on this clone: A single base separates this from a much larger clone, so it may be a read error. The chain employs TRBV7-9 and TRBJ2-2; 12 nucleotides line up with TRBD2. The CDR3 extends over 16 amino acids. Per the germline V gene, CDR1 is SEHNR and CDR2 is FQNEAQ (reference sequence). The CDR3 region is CASSPGLAGNTWELFF. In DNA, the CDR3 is TGTGCCAGCAGCCCCGGACTAGCGGGAAACACCTGGGAGCTGTTTTTT.

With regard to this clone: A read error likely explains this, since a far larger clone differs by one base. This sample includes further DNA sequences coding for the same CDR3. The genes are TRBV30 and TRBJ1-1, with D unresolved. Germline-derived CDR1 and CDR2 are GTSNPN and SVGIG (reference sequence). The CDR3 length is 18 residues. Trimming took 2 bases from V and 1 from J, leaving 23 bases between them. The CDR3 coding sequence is TGTGCCTGGAGTCCCTTCGGCTTGGGCGGGTTAGGGAACACTGAAGCTTTCTTT. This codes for CAWSPFGLGGLGNTEAFF.

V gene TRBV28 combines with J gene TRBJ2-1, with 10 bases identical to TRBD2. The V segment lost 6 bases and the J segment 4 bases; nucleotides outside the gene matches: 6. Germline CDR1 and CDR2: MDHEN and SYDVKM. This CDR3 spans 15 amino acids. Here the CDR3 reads CASSPLAGEYNEQFF. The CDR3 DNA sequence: TGTGCCAGCAGCCCGCTAGCGGGGGAGTACAATGAGCAGTTCTTC.

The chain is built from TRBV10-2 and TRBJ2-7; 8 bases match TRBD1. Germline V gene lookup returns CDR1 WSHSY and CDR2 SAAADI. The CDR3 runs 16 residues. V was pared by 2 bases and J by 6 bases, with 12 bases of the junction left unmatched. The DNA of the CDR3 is TGCGCCAGCAGTGAGGGACAGGGTGGGGGTATGTCCGAGCAGTACTTC. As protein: CASSEGQGGGMSEQYF.

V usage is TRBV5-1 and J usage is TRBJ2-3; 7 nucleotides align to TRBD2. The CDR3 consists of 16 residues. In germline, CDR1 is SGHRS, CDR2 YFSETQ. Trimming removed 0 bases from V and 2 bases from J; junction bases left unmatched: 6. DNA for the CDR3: TGCGCCAGCAGCTTGGGAGTAGCGGGCCTCACAGATACGCAGTATTTT. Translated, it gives CASSLGVAGLTDTQYF.

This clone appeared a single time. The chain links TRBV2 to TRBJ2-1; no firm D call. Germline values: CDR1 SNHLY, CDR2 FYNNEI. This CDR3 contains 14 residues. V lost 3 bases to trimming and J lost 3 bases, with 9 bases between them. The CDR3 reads CASSEYRSYNEQFF. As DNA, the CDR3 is TGTGCCAGCAGTGAGTACCGGAGCTACAATGAGCAGTTCTTC.